This TCR beta chain was documented in a study of blood T cell repertoires in COVID-19. At the level of the study: Acute and convalescent COVID-19 specimens originated in the United States, Italy and Spain.

This CDR3 is built from 15 residues. Germline assignment: CDR1 MGHRA and CDR2 YSYEKL. The V segment lost 0 bases and the J segment 8 bases; nucleotides outside the gene matches: 8. The assay was immunoSEQ multiplex PCR, and TCRdb's table has in-frame clones only and misses some. Of fewer than 350,000 clones listed, approximately 86% are singletons. The origin of this receptor is a woman in her thirties or forties with acute COVID-19. Sequencing used PBMCs or T cells enriched from blood (not recorded which). The V gene is TRBV4-1, the J gene TRBJ1-2; 8 nucleotides match TRBD1. For the CDR3, the DNA is TGCGCCAGCAGCCAAGAGGCACAGGGGGACTGGGGCTACACCTTC. Residues: CASSQEAQGDWGYTF.